The TCR beta chain described here comes from a study of cytomegalovirus exposure and HLA in healthy donors. This CDR3 spans 11 amino acids. V dropped 3 bases and J dropped 4 bases, with 4 bases sitting between them. Per the germline V gene, CDR1 is SQVTM and CDR2 is ANQGSEA. Primers: 60 Vbeta forward and 13 Jbeta reverse. Sequencing used immunoSEQ multiplex PCR; TCRdb keeps in-frame clones, though not all of them. The table includes roughly 96,000 clones, approximately 72% detected once. The V gene is TRBV29-1, the J gene TRBJ2-1, with no clear D. This TCR came from a female donor in good health and CMV-seropositive. Material: PBMCs. CDR3 bases: TGCAGCGTTGACAATTACAATGAGCAGTTCTTC. Translation gives CSVDNYNEQFF.